This is a list of T cell receptor beta chains from one sample in a study of CD8+CD57+ T cells in acquired aplastic anemia. A single record per CDR3 protein comes from TCRdb applying MiXCR to the reads. The sample holds approximately 200,000 distinct CDR3 sequences, around 50% seen once. What was sequenced was sorted CD4+, CD8+, or CD8+CD57+ T cells (not recorded which) from PBMCs. These receptors all stem from a human donor with aplastic anemia. CDR3s include the opening cysteine and the closing phenylalanine or tryptophan. The D gene is left open where the match is weak. Expanded clones are given a class, and other clones once, few, many or no size at all.

cdr3_aa	cdr3_nt	v_call	clone_size	j_call	d_call
CASSVGGVTDTQYF	TGTGCCAGCAGCGTAGGGGGGGTAACAGATACGCAGTATTTT	TRBV9	NA	TRBJ2-3	NA
CASSDSPGMNTEAFF	TGTGCCAGCAGTGACTCACCAGGTATGAACACTGAAGCTTTCTTT	TRBV6-4	few	TRBJ1-1	NA
CATSRDWVRGGGGGRYQPQHF	TGTGCCACCAGCAGAGATTGGGTGAGAGGGGGCGGCGGGGGGCGTTATCAGCCCCAGCATTTT	TRBV15	many	TRBJ1-5	TRBD1
CATSGESNYGYTF	TGTGCCACCAGCGGGGAGTCTAACTATGGCTACACCTTC	TRBV15	NA	TRBJ1-2	NA
CASRRDSKYNEQLF	TGTGCCAGCAGAAGAGACTCTAAGTACAATGAGCAGCTCTTC	TRBV10-3	few	TRBJ2-1	NA
CATSKTRQGEETQYF	TGTGCCACCAGCAAAACCAGACAGGGGGAAGAGACCCAGTACTTC	TRBV15	NA	TRBJ2-5	TRBD1
CASSLSRVDTWKPNTEAFF	TGCGCCAGCAGCTTGAGTCGGGTAGACACCTGGAAGCCGAACACTGAAGCTTTCTTT	TRBV5-1	many	TRBJ1-1	NA
CASRRLTEAFF	TGTGCCAGCCGACGGCTCACTGAAGCTTTCTTT	TRBV2	NA	TRBJ1-1	NA
CSASRQGAEAFF	TGCAGTGCTAGTAGACAGGGGGCTGAAGCTTTCTTT	TRBV20-1	NA	TRBJ1-1	TRBD1
CASMRRSSYNSPLHF	TGTGCCAGTATGAGGCGTAGCTCCTATAATTCACCCCTCCACTTT	TRBV19	many	TRBJ1-6	NA
CASSLVNREETQYF	TGTGCCAGCAGCTTAGTAAACAGGGAAGAGACCCAGTACTTC	TRBV7-8	many	TRBJ2-5	NA
CASGGPTMGYF	TGTGCCAGCGGGGGACCTACTATGGGGTACTTC	TRBV6-1	many	TRBJ2-7	NA
CAISTDRGEETQYF	TGTGCCATCAGTACGGACAGGGGGGAGGAGACCCAGTACTTC	TRBV10-3	NA	TRBJ2-5	TRBD1
CASSFKKGQGLSYEQYF	TGCGCCAGCAGCTTCAAGAAAGGACAGGGGCTCTCCTACGAGCAGTACTTC	TRBV5-1	NA	TRBJ2-7	TRBD1
CASTPRRDRGNSPLHF	TGTGCCAGTACCCCTCGACGGGACAGGGGAAATTCACCCCTCCACTTT	TRBV19	NA	TRBJ1-6	TRBD1
CASSPQDNQPQHF	TGTGCCAGCTCACCACAGGACAATCAGCCCCAGCATTTT	TRBV18	NA	TRBJ1-5	NA
CASSIGNHRSLAFF	TGTGCCAGTAGTATAGGAAACCACCGGAGTTTGGCTTTCTTT	TRBV19	many	TRBJ1-1	NA
CASSQGFTGARSYEQYF	TGTGCCAGCAGCCAAGGCTTCACAGGGGCCCGGTCCTACGAGCAGTACTTC	TRBV14	many	TRBJ2-7	TRBD1
CASSLIQGASTDTQYF	TGCGCCAGCAGCTTAATACAGGGGGCGAGCACAGATACGCAGTATTTT	TRBV5-1	many	TRBJ2-3	TRBD1
CATSRGGQQETQYF	TGTGCCACCAGCAGAGGGGGACAGCAAGAGACCCAGTACTTC	TRBV15	few	TRBJ2-5	TRBD1
CASSSPGGTGPYEQYF	TGTGCCAGCAGCTCCCCTGGGGGGACAGGGCCCTACGAGCAGTACTTC	TRBV11-2	NA	TRBJ2-7	TRBD1
CASSLSRGTDTQYF	TGTGCCAGCAGCTTATCTAGGGGGACAGATACGCAGTATTTT	TRBV7-9	NA	TRBJ2-3	NA
CASSLGGISEQFF	TGTGCCAGCAGCTTAGGGGGGATCAGTGAGCAGTTCTTC	TRBV7-6	NA	TRBJ2-1	NA
CASSEGQGLEQYF	TGTGCCAGCAGTGAGGGACAGGGTTTGGAGCAGTACTTC	TRBV25-1	once	TRBJ2-7	TRBD1
CASSYHTGGNSPLHF	TGTGCCAGCAGTTACCACACAGGGGGAAATTCACCCCTCCACTTT	TRBV6-5	many	TRBJ1-6	TRBD1
CASSLMGVRGDEQFF	TGCGCCAGCAGCTTGATGGGGGTGAGGGGTGATGAGCAGTTCTTC	TRBV5-1	many	TRBJ2-1	NA
CASSPRGVRGYTF	TGTGCCAGCAGCCCTAGGGGAGTTCGAGGCTACACCTTC	TRBV12-3/TRBV12-4	once	TRBJ1-2	NA
CASSLGGIYNSPLHF	TGTGCCAGCAGCTTAGGCGGGATATATAATTCACCCCTCCACTTT	TRBV4-2	NA	TRBJ1-6	NA
CATSRPRTGRGDTQYF	TGTGCCACCAGCAGACCGAGGACAGGGAGGGGAGATACGCAGTATTTT	TRBV15	many	TRBJ2-3	NA
CAITSTGTTNEKLFF	TGTGCCATCACCTCGACAGGGACAACTAATGAAAAACTGTTTTTT	TRBV10-3	many	TRBJ1-4	TRBD1
CASSLSISGRSEQYF	TGTGCCAGCAGTCTATCGATCAGCGGGCGCTCCGAGCAGTACTTC	TRBV24-1	NA	TRBJ2-7	NA
CASSLAGNEGRTIYF	TGTGCCAGCAGCTTAGCAGGGAACGAGGGGCGCACCATATATTTT	TRBV7-8	many	TRBJ1-3	NA
CASNDRDDQPQHF	TGTGCCAGCAACGACAGGGATGATCAGCCCCAGCATTTT	TRBV19	once	TRBJ1-5	TRBD1
CASSGRVDTEAFF	TGCGCCAGCAGCGGCAGGGTAGACACTGAAGCTTTCTTT	TRBV5-1	many	TRBJ1-1	NA
CASRFPRDVRTEAFF	TGTGCCAGCAGGTTCCCGAGGGACGTCAGAACTGAAGCTTTCTTT	TRBV6-1	few	TRBJ1-1	NA
CASSTSWGGGETQYF	TGTGCCAGCAGTACCTCCTGGGGGGGCGGGGAGACCCAGTACTTC	TRBV6-5	many	TRBJ2-5	NA
CATSGATGSGANVLTF	TGTGCCACCAGTGGGGCGACAGGGTCTGGGGCCAACGTCCTGACTTTC	TRBV24-1	many	TRBJ2-6	TRBD1
CASRSPSSGTQYF	TGTGCCAGTCGAAGTCCGTCTTCGGGGACCCAGTACTTC	TRBV19	NA	TRBJ2-5	NA
CASRKGAGSQPQHF	TGTGCCAGCCGAAAGGGGGCAGGGAGTCAGCCCCAGCATTTT	TRBV12-3/TRBV12-4	NA	TRBJ1-5	TRBD1
CASSLAASPVYGYTF	TGTGCCAGCAGCTTAGCGGCAAGTCCCGTCTATGGCTACACCTTC	TRBV7-2	NA	TRBJ1-2	NA